This paragraph covers one T cell receptor beta chain sequence. The CDR3 spans 13 residues. Germline V gene lookup returns CDR1 SGHDN and CDR2 FVKESK. Between the trimmed V and J ends, which lost 4 bases and 5 bases, there was a span of 11 bases. This specimen belongs to a study of shared clonotypes between healthy human individuals. For every subset, genomic DNA was evenly distributed across several immunoSEQ plates. Unsorted PBMC replicate PCRs used 300 ng DNA, approximately 30,000 T cell genomes. The method was immunoSEQ multiplex PCR; TCRdb's version includes in-frame clones alone and lacks a portion of them. Of hundreds of thousands of clones listed, around 79% are singletons.

The V and J genes are TRBV14 and TRBJ1-1; D gene unclear. This TCR derives from a woman between 40 and 50 years old in good health. Some clones in this sample may be carry-over from other donors' samples. The specimen was PBMCs. CDR3 DNA sequence: TGTGCCAGCAGCCGACGTGGGTTGACTGAAGCTTTCTTT. As protein: CASSRRGLTEAFF.